The subject of this entry is one T cell receptor beta chain. Its target is unknown. V gave up 0 bases and J gave up 4 bases, with 22 bases separating them. This CDR3 is 19 amino acids long. Germline CDR1 reads MNHNS; CDR2 reads SASEGT. This sample is part of a study of T cell responses to AZD1222 COVID-19 vaccine. As for the study in general: Both about-4-week and about-12-week second-dose recipients were combined. Broader study findings: Vaccine-associated CD4 TCRs ranged over spike, dominating at 160-218 and 743-854. Targeting of unmutated variant regions was reportedly seen in nearly half of spike-specific TCRs.

Sequencing used immunoSEQ multiplex PCR; TCRdb keeps in-frame clones, though not all of them. The sample lists about 120,000 clones, 70% to 90% occurring once. V usage is TRBV6-1 and J usage is TRBJ1-3; D remains unclear. The source of this sequence is an adult in good health. The sample here was peripheral blood, taken on day 0 of AZD1222 vaccination. CDR3 residues: CASSEALLPLRTIGNTIYF. CDR3 nucleotides: TGTGCCAGCAGTGAAGCGCTTCTCCCGCTTCGGACTATAGGAAACACCATATATTTT.